The present entry profiles one TCR beta chain with its context. Here immunoSEQ multiplex PCR was the method, and the copy in TCRdb shows in-frame clones only, minus some. This sample has around 100,000 clones, with 82% found just once. The data belong to a study of PD-1 blockade in mismatch repair-deficient tumors. In germline, CDR1 is MGHRA, CDR2 YSYEKL. With V trimmed by 3 bases and J by 8 bases, 14 bases remained unmatched. The CDR3 covers 18 residues. The sequence came from an adult with mismatch repair-deficient cancer. Sequencing was performed on peripheral blood, taken less than 37 weeks after starting pembrolizumab. This chain links TRBV4-1 with TRBJ2-3; 13 bases align to TRBD2. CDR3 sequence reads: CASSQGTYGLAGVGTQYF. CDR3 in DNA: TGCGCCAGCAGCCAGGGGACTTATGGACTAGCGGGAGTTGGTACGCAGTATTTT.